This TCR beta chain is drawn from a study of blood T cell repertoires in COVID-19 (TCRdb year 2020). At the level of the whole study: The collaborator samples originated in the United States, Italy and Spain and spanned the acute and convalescent phases of COVID-19. The prospective study material was composed of cDNA or gDNA derived from T cells, B-cell-depleted T cells, or PBMCs. Subjects who had been exposed to COVID-19, were actively infected with it, or had recovered from it provided the deeply sampled blood TCRbeta repertoires that made up the dataset. A freely available public database, intended as a resource for researchers studying the immune response to SARS-CoV-2, is where the repertoires were released. The samples were drawn from the first 160 participants of the ongoing ImmuneRACE study and from 950 to 1,500 subjects provided by 6 global collaborators. The sample metadata nearly always contained a de-identified subject ID, COVID-19 status, age in years and sex. HLA class I and class II types, where available, came from metadata supplied by the sample provider rather than from assay-based typing.

Participants in the prospective study were aged 18 to 89 years, lived in under 30 United States geographic areas, and enrolled through a virtual design. In the prospective study, participants were assigned to cohorts based on the clinical history participants reported in a screening survey and a study questionnaire. Exposed participants had been in contact with someone with a PCR-confirmed or clinician-diagnosed COVID-19 case within 2 weeks of study entry. Each participant in the prospective study had whole blood, serum and a nasopharyngeal or oropharyngeal swab collected by mobile phlebotomists. Prospective study participants could optionally give additional blood draws and questionnaires over a roughly two-month period. Blood samples from the prospective study were shipped frozen or at room temperature prior to DNA extraction. On this clone itself: Its target antigen remains unknown. Base qualities are missing; no much larger clone stands one base away.

The trim is 3 bases for V and 4 bases for J, with a gap of 21 bases between the germline ends. The CDR3 runs 17 amino acids, cysteine and phenylalanine included. Of all the DNA, just the CDR3 is kept, 51 bases in frame from base 1. As encoded in the germline V gene, CDR1 is SNHLY while CDR2 is FYNNEI. TCRbeta CDR3 regions were amplified from genomic DNA by means of the immunoSEQ Assay, a bias-controlled multiplex PCR. Per the authors' processing: Within the assay, amplification of reference gene primers was used to estimate how many nucleated cells each sample contained. To quantify the absolute abundance of each unique TCRbeta CDR3 rearrangement, sequence reads were collapsed and filtered. For each sample, productive Simpson clonality was calculated by taking the square root of Simpson's diversity index across productive rearrangements. This immuneACCESS table, as held by TCRdb, lists in-frame sequences with V and J called but not all clones. Of the missing ones, under half trace to an unresolved V gene in checked studies; the others have no known cause. The DNA was the basis for D and trimming; V, J and clone size are from that table. The table for this sample lists hundreds of thousands of clones; around 91% of them were counted only once. In total, the top ten clones hold roughly 15% of the sample.

The research as a whole found: The quantity of clinical and demographic metadata differed by source and by participant and was supplied without curation.

The receptor was isolated from a man in his thirties or forties who had been exposed to COVID-19. The sequenced sample was PBMCs or T cells enriched from blood (not recorded which). The chain employs TRBV2 and TRBJ1-2, with a tentative D gene TRBD1 over 6 matching bases. The nucleotides are TGTGCCAGCAGTGACCGATTACAGGGTAACATTCTCTATGGCTACACCTTC. Its translation is CASSDRLQGNILYGYTF.